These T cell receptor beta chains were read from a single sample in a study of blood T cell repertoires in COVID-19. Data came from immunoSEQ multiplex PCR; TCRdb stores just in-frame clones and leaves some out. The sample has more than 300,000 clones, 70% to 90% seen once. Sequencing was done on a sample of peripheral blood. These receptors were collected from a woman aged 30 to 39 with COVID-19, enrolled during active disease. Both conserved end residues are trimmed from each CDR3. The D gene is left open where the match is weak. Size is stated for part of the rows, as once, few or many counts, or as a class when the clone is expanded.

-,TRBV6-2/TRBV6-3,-,ASTPSGGTYNEQF
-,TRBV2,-,ATGTRQDTQY
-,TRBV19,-,ASSPSGASAWANVLT
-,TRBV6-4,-,ASSDKGAYNEQF
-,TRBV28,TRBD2,ASRLAGGFNEQF
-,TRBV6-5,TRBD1,ASTWDRVYEQY
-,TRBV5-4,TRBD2,ASSESKRDFYNEQF
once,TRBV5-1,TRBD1,ASSPYLQQGVNTEAF
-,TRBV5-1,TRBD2,ASSSPSGDEQF
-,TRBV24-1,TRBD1,ATRGRGSTEAF
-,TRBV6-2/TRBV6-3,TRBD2,ASSRLLAGAYEQY
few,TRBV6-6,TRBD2,ATKGTSGDSREQY
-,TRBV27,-,ASSFTGRPTGELF
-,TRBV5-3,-,ARSSKRDSQAEAF
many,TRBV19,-,ASSIGAAGEQF
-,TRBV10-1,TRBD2,ASSGEGGLTDTQY
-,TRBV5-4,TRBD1,ASRNRQGAGRTDTQY
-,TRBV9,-,ASSDRTNYNEQF
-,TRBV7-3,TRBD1,ASSLKAGQGSLTYEQY
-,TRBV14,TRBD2,ASSLLSISAGEADTQY
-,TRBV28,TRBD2,ASSLSLAGLDEQF
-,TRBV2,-,ASSEARGIYGYT
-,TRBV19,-,ASRQSSYNSPLH
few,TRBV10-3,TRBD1,ATGQDSNQPQH
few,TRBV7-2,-,ASSLVGSWAEQY
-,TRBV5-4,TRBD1,ASSPGTGGNTAYGYT
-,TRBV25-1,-,ASSESRTDDQPQH
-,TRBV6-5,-,ASRSEESSYEQY
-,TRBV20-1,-,SAKGYEQY
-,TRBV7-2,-,ASSWTSYEQY
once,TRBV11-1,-,ASSLGTADTQY
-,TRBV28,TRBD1,ASSSDRGPGDIQY
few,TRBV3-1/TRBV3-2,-,ASSQGRETQY
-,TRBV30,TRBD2,AATSGLYNEQF
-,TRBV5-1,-,ASSAGPRPYEQY
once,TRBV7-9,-,ASSPAGQDEQY
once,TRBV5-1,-,ASSLDGGTEKLF
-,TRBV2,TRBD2,ASSVGGRATEQY
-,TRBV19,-,ASSMGQRNQPQH
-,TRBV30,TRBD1,AWTPGGPYNEQF
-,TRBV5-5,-,ASSLWADEKLF
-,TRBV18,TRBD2,ASSPSGTRRHSDTQY
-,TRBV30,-,AWSATAGAEAF
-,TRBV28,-,ASKEGSREQY
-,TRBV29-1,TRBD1,SVRRGRAETQY
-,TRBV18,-,ASSHDSSGANVLT
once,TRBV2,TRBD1,ASTFVGQGAADTQY
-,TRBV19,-,ASSISPTVNTGELF
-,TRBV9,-,ASSDDSLSAGNTIY
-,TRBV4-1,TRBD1,ASSQEGRYRGDEQF